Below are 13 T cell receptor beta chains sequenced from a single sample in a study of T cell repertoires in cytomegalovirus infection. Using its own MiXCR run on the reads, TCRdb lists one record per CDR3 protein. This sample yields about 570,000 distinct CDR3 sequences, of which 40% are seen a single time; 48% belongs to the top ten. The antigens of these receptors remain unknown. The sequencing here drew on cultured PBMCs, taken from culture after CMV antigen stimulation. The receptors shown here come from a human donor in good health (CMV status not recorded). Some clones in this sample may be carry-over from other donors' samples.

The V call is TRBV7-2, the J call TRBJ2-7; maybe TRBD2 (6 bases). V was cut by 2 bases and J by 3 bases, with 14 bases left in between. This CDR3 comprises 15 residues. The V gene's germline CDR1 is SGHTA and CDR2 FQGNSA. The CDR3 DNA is TGTGCCAGCAGCTTAATCGACGGGGGAGTCTACGAGCAGTACTTC. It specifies CASSLIDGGVYEQYF. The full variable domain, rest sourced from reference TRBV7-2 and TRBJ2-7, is GAGVSQSPSNKVTEKGKDVELRCDPISGHTALYWYRQSLGQGLEFLIYFQGNSAPDKSGLPSDRFSAERTGGSVSTLTIQRTQQEDSAVYLCASSLIDGGVYEQYFGPGTRLTVT.

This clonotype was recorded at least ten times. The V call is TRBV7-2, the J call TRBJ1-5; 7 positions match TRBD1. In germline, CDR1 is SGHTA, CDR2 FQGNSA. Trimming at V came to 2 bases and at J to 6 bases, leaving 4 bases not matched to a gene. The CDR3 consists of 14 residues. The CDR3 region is CASSLRYRGQPQHF. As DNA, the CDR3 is TGTGCCAGCAGCTTACGATACAGGGGTCAGCCCCAGCATTTT.

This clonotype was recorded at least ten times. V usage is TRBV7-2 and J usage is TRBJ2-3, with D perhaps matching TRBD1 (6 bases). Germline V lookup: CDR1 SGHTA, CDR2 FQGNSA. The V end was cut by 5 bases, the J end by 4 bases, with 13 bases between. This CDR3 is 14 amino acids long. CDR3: CASSALGGADTQYF. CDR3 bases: TGTGCCAGCAGCGCTTTAGGGGGAGCAGATACGCAGTATTTT.

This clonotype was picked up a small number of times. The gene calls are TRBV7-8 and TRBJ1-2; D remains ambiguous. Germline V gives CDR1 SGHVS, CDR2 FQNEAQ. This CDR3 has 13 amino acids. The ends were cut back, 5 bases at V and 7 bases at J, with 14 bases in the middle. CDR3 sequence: CASSPSMGFGYTF. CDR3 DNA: TGTGCCAGCAGCCCTAGCATGGGGTTTGGCTACACCTTC.

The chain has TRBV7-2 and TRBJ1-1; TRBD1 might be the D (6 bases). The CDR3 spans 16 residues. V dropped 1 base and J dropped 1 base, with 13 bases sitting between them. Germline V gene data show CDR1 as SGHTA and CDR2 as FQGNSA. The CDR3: CASSLDVGAWNTEAFF. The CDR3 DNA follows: TGTGCCAGCAGCTTAGACGTGGGGGCCTGGAACACTGAAGCTTTCTTT. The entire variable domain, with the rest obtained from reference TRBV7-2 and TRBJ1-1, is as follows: GAGVSQSPSNKVTEKGKDVELRCDPISGHTALYWYRQSLGQGLEFLIYFQGNSAPDKSGLPSDRFSAERTGGSVSTLTIQRTQQEDSAVYLCASSLDVGAWNTEAFFGQGTRLTVV.

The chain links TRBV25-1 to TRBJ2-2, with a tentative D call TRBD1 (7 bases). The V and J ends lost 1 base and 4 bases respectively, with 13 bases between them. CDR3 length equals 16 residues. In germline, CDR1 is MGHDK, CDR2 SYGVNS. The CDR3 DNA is TGTGCCAGCAGTGAATCGAACAGGGGAGGCACCGGGGAGCTGTTTTTT. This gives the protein CASSESNRGGTGELFF.

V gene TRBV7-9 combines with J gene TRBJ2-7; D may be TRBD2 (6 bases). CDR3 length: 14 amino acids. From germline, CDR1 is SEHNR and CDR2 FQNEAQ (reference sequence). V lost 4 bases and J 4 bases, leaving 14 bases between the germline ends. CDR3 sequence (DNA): TGTGCCAGCAGCTACGGAGGTGGGAGGTACGAGCAGTACTTC. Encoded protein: CASSYGGGRYEQYF.

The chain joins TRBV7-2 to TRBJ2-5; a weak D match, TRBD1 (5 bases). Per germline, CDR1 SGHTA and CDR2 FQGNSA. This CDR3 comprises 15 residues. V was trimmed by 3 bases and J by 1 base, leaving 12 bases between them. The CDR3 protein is CASSFSPGPQETQYF. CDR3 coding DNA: TGTGCCAGCAGCTTTTCCCCAGGGCCCCAAGAGACCCAGTACTTC.

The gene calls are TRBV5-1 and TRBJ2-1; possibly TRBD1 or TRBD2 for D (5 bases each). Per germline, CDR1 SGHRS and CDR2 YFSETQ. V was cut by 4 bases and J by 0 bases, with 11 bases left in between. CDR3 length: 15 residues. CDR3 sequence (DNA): TGCGCCAGCAGCATCCGGGACGGCTCCTACAATGAGCAGTTCTTC. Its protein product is CASSIRDGSYNEQFF.

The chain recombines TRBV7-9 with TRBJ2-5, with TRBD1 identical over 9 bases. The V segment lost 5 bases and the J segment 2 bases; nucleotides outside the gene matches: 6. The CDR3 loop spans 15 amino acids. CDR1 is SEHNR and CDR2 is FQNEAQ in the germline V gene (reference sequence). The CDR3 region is CASSRRDREQETQYF. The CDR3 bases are TGTGCCAGCAGCCGCCGGGACAGGGAACAAGAGACCCAGTACTTC. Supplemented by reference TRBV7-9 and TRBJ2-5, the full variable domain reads DTGVSQNPRHKITKRGQNVTFRCDPISEHNRLYWYRQTLGQGPEFLTYFQNEAQLEKSRLLSDRFSAERPKGSFSTLEIQRTEQGDSAMYLCASSRRDREQETQYFGPGTRLLVL.

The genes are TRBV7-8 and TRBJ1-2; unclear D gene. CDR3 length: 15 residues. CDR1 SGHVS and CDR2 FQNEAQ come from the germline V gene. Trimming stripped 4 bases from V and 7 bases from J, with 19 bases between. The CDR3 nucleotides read TGTGCCAGCAGCTCCCTCCGGAGTATTAAGCTTGGCTACACCTTC. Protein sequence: CASSSLRSIKLGYTF.

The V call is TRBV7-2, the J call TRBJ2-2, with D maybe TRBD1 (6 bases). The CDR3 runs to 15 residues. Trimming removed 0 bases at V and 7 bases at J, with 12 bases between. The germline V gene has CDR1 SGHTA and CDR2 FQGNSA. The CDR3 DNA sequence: TGTGCCAGCAGCTTAGCAGCAGCCAGGGGCGGGGAGCTGTTTTTT. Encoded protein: CASSLAAARGGELFF. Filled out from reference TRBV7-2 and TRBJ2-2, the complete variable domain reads GAGVSQSPSNKVTEKGKDVELRCDPISGHTALYWYRQSLGQGLEFLIYFQGNSAPDKSGLPSDRFSAERTGGSVSTLTIQRTQQEDSAVYLCASSLAAARGGELFFGEGSRLTVL.

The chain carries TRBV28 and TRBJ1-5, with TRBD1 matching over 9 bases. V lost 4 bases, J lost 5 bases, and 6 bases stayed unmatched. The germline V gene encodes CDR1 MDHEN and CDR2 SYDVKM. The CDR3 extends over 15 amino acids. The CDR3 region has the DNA TGTGCCAGCAGTTCCCCGGGACAGGGTTATCAGCCCCAGCATTTT. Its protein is CASSSPGQGYQPQHF.